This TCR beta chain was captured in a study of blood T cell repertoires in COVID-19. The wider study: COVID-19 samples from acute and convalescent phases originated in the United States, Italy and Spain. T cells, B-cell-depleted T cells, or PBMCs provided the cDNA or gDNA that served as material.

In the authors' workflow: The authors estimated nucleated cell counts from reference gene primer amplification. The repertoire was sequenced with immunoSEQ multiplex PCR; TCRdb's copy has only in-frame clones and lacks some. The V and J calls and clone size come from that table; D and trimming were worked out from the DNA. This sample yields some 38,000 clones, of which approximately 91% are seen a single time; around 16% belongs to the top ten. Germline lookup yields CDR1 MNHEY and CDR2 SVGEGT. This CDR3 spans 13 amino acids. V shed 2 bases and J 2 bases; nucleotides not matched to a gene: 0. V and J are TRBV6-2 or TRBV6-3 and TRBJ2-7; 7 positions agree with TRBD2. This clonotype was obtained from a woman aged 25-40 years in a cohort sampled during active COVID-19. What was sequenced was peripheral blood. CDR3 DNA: TGTGCCAGCAGTTACGGGACTACCTACGAGCAGTACTTC. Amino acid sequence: CASSYGTTYEQYF.